A single sample is the source of the 5 T cell receptor beta chains below, sequenced in a study of blood T cell repertoires in COVID-19. Sequenced by immunoSEQ multiplex PCR; TCRdb stores in-frame clones only, minus some. The sample holds 200,000 to 300,000 clones; around three quarters are singletons and the top ten take 3.3%. Source material: peripheral blood. The receptors were sampled from a woman of 80 years or more with acute or convalescent COVID-19.

CDR3 sequence reads: CASQLGQTNTEAFF. In DNA form, the CDR3 reads TGTGCCAGTCAGCTAGGACAGACGAACACTGAAGCTTTCTTT. The chain joins TRBV6-5 to TRBJ1-1, with a tentative D call TRBD1 (6 bases). The germline CDR1 and CDR2 sequences are MNHEY and SVGAGI. CDR3 size: 14 residues. Trimming shortened V by 9 bases and J by 1 base, and 15 bases separated the two germline ends.

In the case of this clone: This CDR3 is also generated by other DNA sequences in the sample. This chain's CDR3 is CASSLDRGYEQYF. The CDR3 DNA sequence: TGTGCCAGCAGCTTGGACAGGGGTTACGAGCAGTACTTC. This rearrangement joins TRBV5-4 to TRBJ2-7; 7 nucleotides match TRBD1. Germline loops: CDR1 SGHNT, CDR2 YYREEE (reference sequence). J was trimmed by 4 bases and V by 0 bases; bases with no gene match: 1. The CDR3 is 13 amino acids. Combining the CDR3 with reference TRBV5-4 and TRBJ2-7 gives the whole variable domain ETGVTQSPTHLIKTRGQQVTLRCSSQSGHNTVSWYQQALGQGPQFIFQYYREEENGRGNFPPRFSGLQFPNYSSELNVNALELDDSALYLCASSLDRGYEQYFGPGTRLTVT.

The rearrangement joins TRBV19 to TRBJ1-4, with TRBD1 as a possible D gene (6 bases). CDR3 size: 14 residues. Trimming removed 3 bases at V and 5 bases at J, with 10 bases between. Per the germline V gene, CDR1 is LNHDA and CDR2 is SQIVND (reference sequence). The CDR3 region has the DNA TGTGCCAGTAGTATCAGGGGCGGGAATGAAAAACTGTTTTTT. This sequence encodes CASSIRGGNEKLFF.

The chain joins TRBV29-1 to TRBJ2-3, with D possibly being TRBD2 (5 bases). CDR3 length: 13 amino acids. Germline CDR1 SQVTM, CDR2 ANQGSEA. The V end lost 4 bases, the J end lost 2 bases, and 10 bases lay between the germline ends. The CDR3 region has the DNA TGCAGCGTTGGACGGGGAGACACAGATACGCAGTATTTT. It yields the protein CSVGRGDTDTQYF.

CDR3 sequence (DNA): TGTGCCAGCAGCTTAACGCAAACAGGGTTGAAGTTCTTC. Amino acid sequence: CASSLTQTGLKFF. The rearrangement joins TRBV7-3 to TRBJ2-1, with D possibly TRBD1 on 6 matching bases. V lost 0 bases and J 14 bases, leaving 14 bases between the germline ends. CDR3 length: 13 amino acids. Germline V gene data show CDR1 as SGHTA and CDR2 as FQGTGA.